This T cell receptor (beta chain) is from a study of cytomegalovirus exposure and HLA in healthy donors. This clone was detected only once. The antigen is unknown. J was trimmed by 7 bases and V by 5 bases; bases with no gene match: 12. Germline CDR1 reads SGHRS; CDR2 reads YFSETQ. There are 16 residues in the CDR3. General study points: Association of 16,951 TCR beta sequences with HLA alleles was found at 0.05 false discovery rate in a later analysis. Most TCR sequences were rare, but some public TCRs occurred in many donors. Reportedly, diagnosis of cytomegalovirus status by the classifier showed high specificity and sensitivity.

The PCR used 60 Vbeta and 13 Jbeta primers. The table came from immunoSEQ multiplex PCR; TCRdb's copy has only in-frame clones and leaves some out. Of 150,000 to 200,000 clones listed, approximately 78% are singletons. The chain couples TRBV5-1 to TRBJ2-1; 10 bases match TRBD2. The sequence was obtained from a woman aged 18-30 years in good health and CMV-seronegative. Sequencing was carried out using PBMCs. Here the CDR3 DNA reads TGCGCCAGCAGTTTTAGGATAGCGGGGGGCGTTAATGAGCAGTTCTTC. This encodes CASSFRIAGGVNEQFF. The full variable domain, with the rest looked up from reference TRBV5-1 and TRBJ2-1, is KAGVTQTPRYLIKTRGQQVTLSCSPISGHRSVSWYQQTPGQGLQFLFEYFSETQRNKGNFPGRFSGRQFSNSRSEMNVSTLELGDSALYLCASSFRIAGGVNEQFFGPGTRLTVL.